The 15 T cell receptor beta chains below come from one sample, sequenced in a study of T cells in Graves' hyperthyroidism and ophthalmopathy. TCR beta CDR3 regions were amplified from RNA. HTBI primers drove first-round RT-PCR of the TCR CDR3. TCRdb reprocessed the multiplex PCR reads with MiXCR, giving one entry per CDR3 protein. The sample carries some 460,000 distinct CDR3 sequences, approximately 15% recorded once. The sequenced sample consisted of blood. These TCRs come from a young woman with Graves' hyperthyroidism.

CDR3 DNA: TGCAGCACTAGCACAGGAGAGACCCAGTACTTC. Protein sequence: CSTSTGETQYF. V and J are TRBV29-1 and TRBJ2-5, with D possibly being TRBD2 (6 bases). The CDR3 covers 11 residues. Germline V gene data show CDR1 as SQVTM and CDR2 as ANQGSEA. The V end lost 8 bases, the J end lost 4 bases, and 11 bases lay between the germline ends.

This clonotype was counted many times. The chain has TRBV18 and TRBJ2-1, with 8 bases identical to TRBD2. Germline-derived CDR1 and CDR2 are KGHSH and LQKENI. CDR3 length: 14 amino acids. Trimming took 8 bases from V and 7 from J; bases not matched to a gene: 10. CDR3 residues: CASRPGGPINEQFF. The CDR3 DNA follows: TGTGCCAGCCGTCCGGGAGGGCCGATAAATGAGCAGTTCTTC.

This chain uses TRBV9 with TRBJ2-1; 9 bases line up with TRBD2. Per germline, CDR1 SGDLS and CDR2 YYNGEE. This CDR3 has 15 amino acids. Trimming at V came to 3 bases and at J to 7 bases, leaving 8 bases not matched to a gene. CDR3 DNA sequence: TGTGCCAGCAGCGCGGGGGCTAGCGGGAAAAATGAGCAGTTCTTC. It yields the protein CASSAGASGKNEQFF.

In its sample, this clonotype was seen many times. The chain employs TRBV7-9 and TRBJ1-4, with D unresolved. CDR3 length: 13 amino acids. Germline-derived CDR1 and CDR2 are SEHNR and FQNEAQ (reference sequence). V lost 1 base and J lost 6, with 6 bases in between. The CDR3 protein is CASSLVADEKLFF. CDR3 bases: TGTGCCAGCAGCTTAGTGGCGGATGAAAAACTGTTTTTT.

This clonotype was seen at least ten times. The chain couples TRBV19 to TRBJ2-7; 8 bases line up with TRBD1. The CDR3 is made up of 11 amino acids. Trimming at V came to 8 bases and at J to 6 bases, leaving 3 bases not matched to a gene. Germline lookup yields CDR1 LNHDA and CDR2 SQIVND (reference sequence). CDR3 residues: CASGQGSEQYF. The CDR3 coding sequence is TGTGCCAGTGGACAGGGCTCCGAGCAGTACTTC.

This clonotype occurred many times. The chain employs TRBV20-1 and TRBJ2-1, with a possible D match to TRBD1 (5 bases). From germline, CDR1 is DFQATT and CDR2 SNEGSKA (reference sequence). Trimming pared 2 bases from V and 8 bases from J, leaving 7 bases between. The CDR3 has 11 amino acids. CDR3 residues: CSARRGHEQFF. The CDR3 bases are TGCAGTGCTAGAAGGGGCCATGAGCAGTTCTTC.

This clonotype was observed a few times. This could be a read error, since a much larger clone is one nucleotide away. The V gene is TRBV27, the J gene TRBJ2-7, with TRBD1 identical over 11 bases. This CDR3 comprises 15 residues. V was clipped by 5 bases and J by 7 bases; unmatched bases: 10. Per germline, CDR1 MNHEY and CDR2 SMNVEV (reference sequence). CDR3 nucleotides: TGTGCCAGCAGTGATTGGGACAGGGGGAAAGAGGAGCAGTACTTC. It is translated as CASSDWDRGKEEQYF.

This clonotype was seen repeatedly, ten times or more. CDR3 sequence (DNA): TGTGCCACCAGCACCGACAGGGTAGGCACAGATACGCAGTATTTT. This codes for CATSTDRVGTDTQYF. The gene calls are TRBV15 and TRBJ2-3; 7 positions agree with TRBD1. Unmatched junction bases numbered 5, after V lost 4 bases and J lost 1 base. The CDR3 extends over 15 amino acids. Looked up from germline, CDR1 is LNHNV and CDR2 is YYDKDF (reference sequence).

For the CDR3, the DNA is TGTGCCACCAGCAGAGAGGGGGGTTCACCCCTCCACTTT. It translates to CATSREGGSPLHF. V is TRBV15 and J is TRBJ1-6, with a possible D match to TRBD1 (5 bases). The germline gives CDR1 LNHNV, CDR2 YYDKDF (reference sequence). V lost 0 bases and J 9 bases, leaving 6 bases between the germline ends. This CDR3 is built from 13 residues.

The chain uses TRBV7-9 and TRBJ1-3; 7 bases align to TRBD1. V trimming: 4 bases; J trimming: 8 bases; junction bases outside the gene matches: 5. The CDR3 is 13 residues long. The V gene's germline CDR1 is SEHNR and CDR2 FQNEAQ (reference sequence). The CDR3 DNA reads TGTGCCAGCAGCTCCGACAGGGTTGACACCATATATTTT. Translating it yields CASSSDRVDTIYF.

This clonotype was counted ten times or more. The chain recombines TRBV3-1 with TRBJ2-7; perhaps D is TRBD1 or TRBD2 (5 bases each). Germline V gene sequence: CDR1 LGHDT, CDR2 YNNKEL (reference sequence). This CDR3 has 15 residues. The ends were cut back, 0 bases at V and 2 bases at J, with 11 bases in the middle. The CDR3 DNA is TGTGCCAGCAGCCAAGAGACGGGACCCGCCTACGAGCAGTACTTC. Residues: CASSQETGPAYEQYF.

As concerns this clonotype: The junction does not match germline at one end; this may be a read error. V gene TRBV6-1 combines with J gene TRBJ1-6; D possibly corresponds to TRBD1 (5 bases). The V gene's germline CDR1 is MNHNS and CDR2 SASEGT. The CDR3 length is 13 residues. Here the CDR3 DNA reads TGTTCCAGCAGTGAAGGGGCCCCCTCGTCCCTCCACTTT. Amino acids: CSSSEGAPSSLHF.

Notes on this clonotype: An end of the junction differs from the germline gene, which may be a read error. The rearrangement uses TRBV5-1 and TRBJ2-1, with 13 bases matching TRBD2. Germline assignment: CDR1 SGHRS and CDR2 YFSETQ. This CDR3 spans 17 amino acids. The DNA for the CDR3 is TGCGCCAGCAGCCCCGGGACTAGCGGGACCTCCTACAATAAGCAGTTCTTC. Its translation is CASSPGTSGTSYNKQFF.

This clonotype appeared a few times. The J gene is TRBJ2-1, the V gene TRBV20-1; tentative D call: TRBD1 (5 bases). Trimming took 2 bases from V and 2 from J, leaving 10 bases between them. The CDR3 extends over 14 amino acids. CDR1 and CDR2 from the germline V gene are DFQATT and SNEGSKA (reference sequence). The CDR3 loop reads CSARRSGTYNEQFF. CDR3 nucleotides: TGCAGTGCTAGAAGGTCAGGGACCTACAATGAGCAGTTCTTC.

This clonotype was seen at least ten times. V is TRBV7-9 and J is TRBJ1-2; 7 nucleotides agree with TRBD1. With V trimmed by 0 bases and J by 4 bases, 8 bases remained unmatched. CDR1 and CDR2 from the germline V gene are SEHNR and FQNEAQ (reference sequence). The CDR3 is made up of 16 amino acids. Written as DNA, the CDR3 is TGTGCCAGCAGCTTAGCGGCGGGAGGGGGCGGCTATGGCTACACCTTC. Amino acids: CASSLAAGGGGYGYTF.